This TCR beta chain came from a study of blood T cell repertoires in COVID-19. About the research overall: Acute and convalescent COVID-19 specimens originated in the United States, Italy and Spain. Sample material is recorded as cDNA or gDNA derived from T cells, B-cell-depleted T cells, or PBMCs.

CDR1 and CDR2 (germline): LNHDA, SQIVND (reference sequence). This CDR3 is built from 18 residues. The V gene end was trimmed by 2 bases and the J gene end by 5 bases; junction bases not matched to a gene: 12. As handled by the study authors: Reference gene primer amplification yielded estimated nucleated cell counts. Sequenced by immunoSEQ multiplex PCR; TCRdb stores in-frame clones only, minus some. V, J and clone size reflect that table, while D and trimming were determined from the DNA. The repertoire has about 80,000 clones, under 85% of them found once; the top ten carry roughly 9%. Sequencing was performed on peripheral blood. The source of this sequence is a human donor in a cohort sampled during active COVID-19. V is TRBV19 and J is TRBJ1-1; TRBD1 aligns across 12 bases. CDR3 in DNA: TGTGCCAGTAGTATATATCCCCCGGGACAGGGGGCGCGAACTGAAGCTTTCTTT. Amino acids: CASSIYPPGQGARTEAFF.